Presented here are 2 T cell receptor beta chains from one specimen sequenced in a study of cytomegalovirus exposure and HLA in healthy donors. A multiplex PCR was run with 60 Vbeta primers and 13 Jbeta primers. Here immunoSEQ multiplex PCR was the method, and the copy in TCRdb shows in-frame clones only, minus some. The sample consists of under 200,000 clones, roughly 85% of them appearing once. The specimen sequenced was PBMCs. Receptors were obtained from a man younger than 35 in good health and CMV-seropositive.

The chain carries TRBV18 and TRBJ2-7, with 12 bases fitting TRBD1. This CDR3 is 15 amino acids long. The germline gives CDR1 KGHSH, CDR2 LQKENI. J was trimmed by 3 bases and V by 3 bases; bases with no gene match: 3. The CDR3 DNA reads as TGTGCCAGCTCACCGGGACAGGGGGCTCACTACGAGCAGTACTTC. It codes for CASSPGQGAHYEQYF.

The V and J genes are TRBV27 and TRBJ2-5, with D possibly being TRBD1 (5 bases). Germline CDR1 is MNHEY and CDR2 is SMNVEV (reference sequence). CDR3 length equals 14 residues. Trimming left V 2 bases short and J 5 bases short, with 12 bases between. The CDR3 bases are TGTGCCAGCAGTTTAGGCCAGGGTCGGGAGACCCAGTACTTC. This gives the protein CASSLGQGRETQYF.